The TCR beta chain under discussion was sequenced for a study of blood T cell repertoires in COVID-19. Background on the study: Donors in the United States, Italy and Spain gave samples during acute or convalescent COVID-19. The analysed material was cDNA or gDNA that came from T cells, B-cell-depleted T cells, or PBMCs.

V shed 2 bases and J 1 base; nucleotides not matched to a gene: 3. The CDR3 length is 16 residues. The germline V gene has CDR1 MGHRA and CDR2 YSYEKL. Original data processing: It was from reference gene primer amplification that nucleated cell counts were estimated. Here immunoSEQ multiplex PCR was the method, and the copy in TCRdb shows in-frame clones only, minus some. Clonal size and the V and J genes are those of that table, whereas D and trimming came from the DNA. The top ten hold around 12% of the sample, which has a few hundred thousand clones, over 75% seen once. The chain couples TRBV4-1 to TRBJ2-3; 10 positions agree with TRBD2. This clonotype was sampled from an older woman with acute or convalescent COVID-19. Input material: peripheral blood. CDR3 in DNA: TGCGCCAGCAGCCAACTTCTAGCGGGGGGCACAGATACGCAGTATTTT. Translation gives CASSQLLAGGTDTQYF.